These 28 T cell receptor beta chains came from one sample sequenced in a study of response to subunit inactivated influenza vaccine. TCRdb redid the calling of the RT-PCR reads with MiXCR, one entry per CDR3 protein. The sample carries 150,000 to 200,000 distinct CDR3 sequences, less than 15% recorded once. These same data were also listed under a study on T cells expressing NK-cell markers. Per that paper: UMI-tagged 5'RACE template switching yielded the TCR beta cDNA.

The specimen comprised CD8+ T cells sorted from PBMCs, sampled roughly 12 days after vaccination. The receptors derive from a man aged 50 to 60 who received an inactivated influenza vaccine.

This clonotype was seen only a few times. A junction end diverges from the germline sequence, so it may reflect a read error. The V and J genes are TRBV5-5 and TRBJ2-1; D is uncertain. The CDR3 has 14 amino acids. Germline CDR1 SGHKS, CDR2 YYEKEE (reference sequence). The CDR3 region has the DNA TGTGCCAGCAGTTTGGAATACTCCTACAATGAGCAGTTCTTC. Protein: CASSLEYSYNEQFF.

The table lists this clonotype with a few counts. The chain recombines TRBV20-1 with TRBJ2-1, with D perhaps matching TRBD2 (6 bases). V dropped 7 bases and J dropped 0 bases, with 13 bases sitting between them. CDR3 size: 14 residues. Germline CDR1 and CDR2: DFQATT and SNEGSKA (reference sequence). The CDR3 region is CSVGIADSYNEQFF. DNA for the CDR3: TGCAGTGTTGGAATAGCGGACTCCTACAATGAGCAGTTCTTC.

This clonotype was seen a handful of times. The chain is built from TRBV5-6 and TRBJ2-2; TRBD2 agrees at 10 bases. The CDR3 contains 16 residues. Germline values: CDR1 SGHDT, CDR2 YYEEEE. After removal of 0 bases from V and 7 bases from J, the junction contained 6 bases not matched to a gene. The DNA for the CDR3 is TGTGCCAGCAGCTTGGTTCTAGCGGGAGCCATCGGGGAGCTGTTTTTT. Translating gives CASSLVLAGAIGELFF. The entire variable domain, with the rest obtained from reference TRBV5-6 and TRBJ2-2, is as follows: DAGVTQSPTHLIKTRGQQVTLRCSPKSGHDTVSWYQQALGQGPQFIFQYYEEEERQRGNFPDRFSGHQFPNYSSELNVNALLLGDSALYLCASSLVLAGAIGELFFGEGSRLTVL.

This rearrangement joins TRBV7-2 to TRBJ2-5; D is tentatively TRBD1 or TRBD2 (6 bases each). The CDR3 covers 14 residues. CDR1 is SGHTA and CDR2 is FQGNSA in the germline V gene. Trimming pared 2 bases from V and 5 bases from J, leaving 12 bases between. CDR3 DNA sequence: TGTGCCAGCAGCTTATCGGGGGCGTTCGAGACCCAGTACTTC. Translating it yields CASSLSGAFETQYF.

This chain uses TRBV4-3 with TRBJ1-4; 10 bases fit TRBD1. Looked up from germline, CDR1 is LGHNA and CDR2 is YSLEER. The junction had 10 bases not matched to a gene; V was cut back by 2 bases and J by 7 bases. CDR3 length: 17 amino acids. CDR3 DNA sequence: TGCGCCAGCAGCCAAAGAGGGTTGGGACAGGGGTCTGAAAAACTGTTTTTT. Its translation is CASSQRGLGQGSEKLFF.

This clonotype was seen only a few times. The chain joins TRBV4-3 to TRBJ2-1; D is perhaps TRBD2 (5 bases). The CDR3 spans 17 residues. Trimming stripped 4 bases from V and 0 bases from J, with 16 bases between. The germline V gene has CDR1 LGHNA and CDR2 YSLEER. The DNA for the CDR3 is TGCGCCAGCAGCCCTTGGAGCGGTCAAAGCTCCTACAATGAGCAGTTCTTC. This gives the protein CASSPWSGQSSYNEQFF.

DNA for the CDR3: TGCAGCGTCCCGGCGGACAGGGGCAAAGAGACCCAGTACTTC. Protein: CSVPADRGKETQYF. The V call is TRBV29-1, the J call TRBJ2-5; 9 positions agree with TRBD1. Germline V CDR1 and CDR2: SQVTM, ANQGSEA. The CDR3 contains 14 residues. With V trimmed by 6 bases and J by 3 bases, 8 bases remained unmatched.

This chain uses TRBV4-3 with TRBJ2-7, with D perhaps matching TRBD1 (5 bases). Trimming left V 4 bases short and J 3 bases short, with 16 bases between. The CDR3 is 15 amino acids. Germline CDR1 and CDR2: LGHNA and YSLEER. The CDR3 loop reads CASSLLQGTSYEQYF. CDR3 in DNA: TGCGCCAGCAGCCTCCTTCAGGGTACAAGCTACGAGCAGTACTTC.

This clonotype was observed many times. The rearrangement links TRBV7-9 to TRBJ2-2, with D maybe TRBD2 (5 bases). V lost 5 bases, J lost 5 bases, and 15 bases lay in between. This CDR3 region has 15 residues. Germline CDR1 SEHNR, CDR2 FQNEAQ (reference sequence). The CDR3 DNA reads TGTGCCAGCAGCGGAGGACTCGACGGGACCGGGGAGCTGTTTTTT. Protein: CASSGGLDGTGELFF.

This clonotype was seen a few times. CDR3 sequence reads: CASSLRDGHYNEQFF. For the CDR3, the DNA is TGTGCCAGCAGTTTAAGGGACGGGCACTACAATGAGCAGTTCTTC. V usage is TRBV28 and J usage is TRBJ2-1; D may be TRBD1 or TRBD2 (5 bases each). Germline CDR1 is MDHEN and CDR2 is SYDVKM. This CDR3 region has 15 residues. The ends were cut back, 2 bases at V and 3 bases at J, with 11 bases in the middle.

The CDR3 reads CASSQGWGPYQETQYF. CDR3 bases: TGCGCCAGCAGCCAAGGGTGGGGACCGTACCAAGAGACCCAGTACTTC. The V call is TRBV4-1, the J call TRBJ2-5; D is tentatively TRBD1 or TRBD2 (5 bases each). V was cut by 1 base and J by 0 bases, with 12 bases left in between. This CDR3 region has 16 residues. CDR1 is MGHRA, CDR2 YSYEKL, per germline.

This CDR3 reads CASSYARLGEQYF. Here the CDR3 DNA reads TGTGCCAGCAGTTACGCCAGACTGGGAGAGCAGTACTTC. This rearrangement joins TRBV6-2 or TRBV6-3 to TRBJ2-7; D not certain. Germline V gives CDR1 MNHEY, CDR2 SVGEGT. Trimming took off 2 bases at V and 7 bases at J, with 12 bases between the two ends. This CDR3 has 13 amino acids.

This clonotype occurred a few times. This sequence joins TRBV6-2 or TRBV6-3 and TRBJ1-4, with TRBD1 as a possible D gene (5 bases). The CDR3 is 14 amino acids. Germline V gives CDR1 MNHEY, CDR2 SVGEGT. With 6 bases removed from V and 5 bases from J, the gap between germline ends came to 13 bases. The CDR3 sequence is CASSRTGENEKLFF. Written as DNA, the CDR3 is TGTGCCAGCAGCCGGACGGGGGAAAATGAAAAACTGTTTTTT.

The rearrangement links TRBV6-2 or TRBV6-3 to TRBJ2-1, with D unclear. Trimming took 6 bases from V and 5 from J, leaving 14 bases between them. The CDR3 loop spans 14 amino acids. Per germline, CDR1 MNHEY and CDR2 SVGEGT. The CDR3: CASSPSLFNNEQFF. The CDR3 DNA sequence: TGTGCCAGCAGCCCATCCCTATTTAACAATGAGCAGTTCTTC.

Turning to this clonotype: The junction departs from the called germline gene at one end, perhaps through a read error. DNA of the CDR3: TGCGCCAGCAGCTTCTACGGGACAGTATTGAGCTTT. It is translated as CASSFYGTVLSF. The chain employs TRBV5-1 and TRBJ1-1; 7 bases agree with TRBD1. The CDR3 length is 12 residues. Germline assignment: CDR1 SGHRS and CDR2 YFSETQ.

The chain employs TRBV7-9 and TRBJ2-3, with D uncertain. The germline CDR1 and CDR2 sequences are SEHNR and FQNEAQ (reference sequence). Trimming removed 4 bases from V and 4 bases from J, with 9 bases in between. CDR3 length: 13 residues. The CDR3 here is CASSSFTADTQYF. The CDR3 DNA reads TGTGCCAGCAGCTCCTTTACCGCAGATACGCAGTATTTT. The entire variable domain, with the rest obtained from reference TRBV7-9 and TRBJ2-3, is as follows: DTGVSQNPRHKITKRGQNVTFRCDPISEHNRLYWYRQTLGQGPEFLTYFQNEAQLEKSRLLSDRFSAERPKGSFSTLEIQRTEQGDSAMYLCASSSFTADTQYFGPGTRLTVL.

This clonotype appeared a few times. The chain recombines TRBV5-6 with TRBJ2-3, with TRBD1 identical over 7 bases. CDR3 length: 14 amino acids. J gave up 6 bases and V 0 bases, and 4 bases lay outside the gene matches. Germline CDR1 is SGHDT and CDR2 is YYEEEE. The CDR3 bases are TGTGCCAGCAGCTTGGCCCGGGGACAGGATACGCAGTATTTT. It codes for CASSLARGQDTQYF. The full variable domain, in which reference TRBV5-6 and TRBJ2-3 provide the parts outside the CDR3, is DAGVTQSPTHLIKTRGQQVTLRCSPKSGHDTVSWYQQALGQGPQFIFQYYEEEERQRGNFPDRFSGHQFPNYSSELNVNALLLGDSALYLCASSLARGQDTQYFGPGTRLTVL.

This clonotype was recorded many times. CDR3 nucleotides: TGTGCCAGCAGCTCTAGCGGGAAAATAAACAATGAGCAGTTCTTC. This codes for CASSSSGKINNEQFF. The chain has TRBV7-8 and TRBJ2-1; 9 bases fit TRBD2. Trimming at V came to 4 bases and at J to 5 bases, leaving 6 bases not matched to a gene. The CDR3 length is 15 residues. CDR1 SGHVS and CDR2 FQNEAQ come from the germline V gene.

The chain is built from TRBV2 and TRBJ2-7; D not certain. Germline V lookup: CDR1 SNHLY, CDR2 FYNNEI. CDR3 length: 12 residues. Trimming took off 10 bases at V and 2 bases at J, with 12 bases between the two ends. The CDR3 reads CAILRYPYEQYF. The CDR3, as DNA: TGTGCCATCCTCAGGTATCCCTACGAGCAGTACTTC.

This clonotype has only one observation. The rearrangement uses TRBV28 and TRBJ2-7; possible D gene TRBD1, 5 bases. From germline, CDR1 is MDHEN and CDR2 SYDVKM. This CDR3 spans 13 amino acids. Deletions cut 6 bases from V and 2 bases from J, with 11 bases between. CDR3 sequence (DNA): TGTGCCAGCAGAAAAACAGGTACCTACGAGCAGTACTTC. As protein: CASRKTGTYEQYF.

This clonotype occurred many times. V and J are TRBV6-2 or TRBV6-3 and TRBJ1-1; D call uncertain. The germline gives CDR1 MNHEY, CDR2 SVGEGT. This CDR3 has 13 amino acids. The V end was cut by 6 bases, the J end by 5 bases, with 13 bases between. CDR3 nucleotide sequence: TGTGCCAGCAGCCCAGACGGTTGGACTGAAGCTTTCTTT. It is translated as CASSPDGWTEAFF.

The chain uses TRBV27 and TRBJ2-2; D is unresolved. This CDR3 comprises 15 residues. Germline loops: CDR1 MNHEY, CDR2 SMNVEV (reference sequence). Trimming removed 3 bases from V and 5 bases from J, with 13 bases in between. Written as DNA, the CDR3 is TGTGCCAGCAGTTTTGATAGGGCGCGAACCGGGGAGCTGTTTTTT. Protein product: CASSFDRARTGELFF.

This clonotype came up a few times. The J gene is TRBJ2-2, the V gene TRBV11-1; 8 bases align to TRBD1. The CDR3 covers 21 residues. Trimming removed 1 base from V and 0 bases from J; junction bases left unmatched: 16. Germline CDR1 is SGHAT and CDR2 is FQDESV (reference sequence). CDR3 loop: CASSLDRAVAGTGTNTGELFF. CDR3 coding DNA: TGTGCCAGCAGCTTAGATAGGGCGGTGGCCGGGACAGGCACGAACACCGGGGAGCTGTTTTTT.

A few counts support this clonotype. The V and J genes are TRBV7-6 and TRBJ2-1; a possible D gene is TRBD2 (5 bases). CDR3 length equals 15 residues. Trimming shortened V by 5 bases and J by 0 bases, and 11 bases separated the two germline ends. Per the germline V gene, CDR1 is SGHVS and CDR2 is FNYEAQ. This chain's CDR3 is CASSLRADSYNEQFF. As DNA, the CDR3 is TGTGCCAGCAGCCTCAGAGCGGACTCCTACAATGAGCAGTTCTTC.

This clonotype was counted between two and nine times. DNA of the CDR3: TGTGCCAGCCCACAGGGGGCGAACACCGGGGAGCTGTTTTTT. Its translation: CASPQGANTGELFF. V and J are TRBV2 and TRBJ2-2, with 8 positions matching TRBD1. This CDR3 region has 14 residues. The V segment lost 8 bases and the J segment 0 bases; nucleotides outside the gene matches: 2. Looked up from germline, CDR1 is SNHLY and CDR2 is FYNNEI.

This clonotype has just a few counts. This chain links TRBV24-1 with TRBJ2-2, with D perhaps given as TRBD1 or TRBD2 (5 bases each). V dropped 1 base and J dropped 4 bases, with 12 bases sitting between them. CDR1 and CDR2 (germline): KGHDR, SFDVKD. The CDR3 is made up of 16 amino acids. CDR3: CATSDLARDGTGELFF. CDR3 nucleotides: TGTGCCACCAGTGATTTAGCCCGGGACGGCACCGGGGAGCTGTTTTTT.

On this clonotype itself: A much larger clone is a single base away; this may be a read error. The chain carries TRBV29-1 and TRBJ2-4, with D maybe TRBD1 (6 bases). From germline, CDR1 is SQVTM and CDR2 ANQGSEA. V lost 6 bases, J lost 6 bases, and 24 bases lay in between. This CDR3 is 16 amino acids long. The CDR3 nucleotides are TGCAGCGTGGAGCCACGAGACAGGACACCCTTAAACATTCAGTACTTC. Translating gives CSVEPRDRTPLNIQYF.

This chain links TRBV7-6 with TRBJ2-7; 7 nucleotides align to TRBD2. The CDR3 spans 15 residues. Losses at the gene ends were 1 base for V and 3 bases for J; bases not matched to a gene: 6. Germline CDR1 reads SGHVS; CDR2 reads FNYEAQ. CDR3 sequence: CASSLGAGENYEQYF. The DNA for the CDR3 is TGTGCCAGCAGCTTAGGTGCGGGGGAAAACTACGAGCAGTACTTC. The whole variable domain, filled in from reference TRBV7-6 and TRBJ2-7, reads GAGVSQSPRYKVTKRGQDVALRCDPISGHVSLYWYRQALGQGPEFLTYFNYEAQQDKSGLPNDRFSAERPEGSISTLTIQRTEQRDSAMYRCASSLGAGENYEQYFGPGTRLTVT.